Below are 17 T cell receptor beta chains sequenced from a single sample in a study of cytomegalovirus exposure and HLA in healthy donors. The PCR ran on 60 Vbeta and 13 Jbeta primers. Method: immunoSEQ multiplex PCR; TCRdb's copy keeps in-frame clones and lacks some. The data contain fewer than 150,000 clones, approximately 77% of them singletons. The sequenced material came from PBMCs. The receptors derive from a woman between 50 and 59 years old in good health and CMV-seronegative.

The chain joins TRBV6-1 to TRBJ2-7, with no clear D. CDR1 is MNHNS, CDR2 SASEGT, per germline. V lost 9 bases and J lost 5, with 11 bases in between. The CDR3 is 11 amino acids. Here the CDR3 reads CASPGFNEQYF. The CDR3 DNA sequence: TGTGCCAGTCCCGGGTTTAACGAGCAGTACTTC.

CDR3 sequence: CASAGGQTHDYTF. CDR3 nucleotides: TGTGCCAGCGCAGGTGGACAGACACATGACTACACCTTC. The chain carries TRBV6-1 and TRBJ1-2; the D gene is possibly TRBD1 (6 bases). The CDR3 has 13 amino acids. V was pared by 8 bases and J by 10 bases, with 20 bases between. CDR1 is MNHNS, CDR2 SASEGT, per germline.

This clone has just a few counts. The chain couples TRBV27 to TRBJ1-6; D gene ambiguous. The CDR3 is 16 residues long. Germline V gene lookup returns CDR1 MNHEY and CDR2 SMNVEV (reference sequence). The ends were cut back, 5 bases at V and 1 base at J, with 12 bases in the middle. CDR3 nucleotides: TGTGCCAGCAGTGAACACAGTCAATCCTATAATTCACCCCTCCACTTT. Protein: CASSEHSQSYNSPLHF.

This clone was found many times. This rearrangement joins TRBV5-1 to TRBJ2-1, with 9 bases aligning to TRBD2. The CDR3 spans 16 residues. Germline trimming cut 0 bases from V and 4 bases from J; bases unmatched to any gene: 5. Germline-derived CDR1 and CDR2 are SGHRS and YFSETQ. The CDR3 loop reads CASSLATAGGYNEQFF. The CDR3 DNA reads TGCGCCAGCAGCTTGGCCACAGCGGGGGGATACAATGAGCAGTTCTTC.

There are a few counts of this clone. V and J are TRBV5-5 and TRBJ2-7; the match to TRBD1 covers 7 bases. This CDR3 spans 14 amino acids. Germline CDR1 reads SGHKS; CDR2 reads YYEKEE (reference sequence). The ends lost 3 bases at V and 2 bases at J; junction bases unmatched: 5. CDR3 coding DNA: TGTGCCAGCAGCTCCCGGACAGGTGCCTACGAGCAGTACTTC. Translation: CASSSRTGAYEQYF.

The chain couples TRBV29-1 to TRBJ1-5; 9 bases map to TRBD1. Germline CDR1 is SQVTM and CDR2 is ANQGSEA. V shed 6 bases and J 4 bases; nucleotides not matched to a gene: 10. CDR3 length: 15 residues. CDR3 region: CSVSSGTGRNQPQHF. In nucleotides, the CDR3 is TGCAGCGTCTCCAGTGGGACAGGGAGAAATCAGCCCCAGCATTTT.

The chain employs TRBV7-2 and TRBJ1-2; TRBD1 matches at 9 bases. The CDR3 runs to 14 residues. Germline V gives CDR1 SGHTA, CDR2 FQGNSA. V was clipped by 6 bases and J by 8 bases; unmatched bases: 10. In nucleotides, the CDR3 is TGTGCCAGCAGGCGACAGGGGGGTTTGGAGGGCTACACCTTC. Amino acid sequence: CASRRQGGLEGYTF.

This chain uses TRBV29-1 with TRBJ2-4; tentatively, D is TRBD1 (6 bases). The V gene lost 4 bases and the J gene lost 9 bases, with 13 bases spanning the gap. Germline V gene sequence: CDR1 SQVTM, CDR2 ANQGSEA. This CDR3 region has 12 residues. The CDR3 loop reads CSVVGRGTIQYF. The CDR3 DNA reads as TGCAGCGTTGTAGGCAGGGGTACCATTCAGTACTTC.

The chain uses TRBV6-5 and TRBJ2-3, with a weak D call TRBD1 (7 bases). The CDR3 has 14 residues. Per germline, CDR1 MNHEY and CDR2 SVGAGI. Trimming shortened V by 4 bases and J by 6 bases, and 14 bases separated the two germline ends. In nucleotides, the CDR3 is TGTGCCAGCAGTTGGGAACAGGGGAGGGATACGCAGTATTTT. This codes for CASSWEQGRDTQYF.

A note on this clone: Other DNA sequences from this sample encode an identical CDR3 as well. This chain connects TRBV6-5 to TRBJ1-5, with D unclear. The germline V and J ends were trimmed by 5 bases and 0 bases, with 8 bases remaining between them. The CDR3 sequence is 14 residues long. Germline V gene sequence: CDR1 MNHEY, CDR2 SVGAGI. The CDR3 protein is CASSQTYSNQPQHF. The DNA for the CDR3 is TGTGCCAGCAGTCAAACTTATAGCAATCAGCCCCAGCATTTT.

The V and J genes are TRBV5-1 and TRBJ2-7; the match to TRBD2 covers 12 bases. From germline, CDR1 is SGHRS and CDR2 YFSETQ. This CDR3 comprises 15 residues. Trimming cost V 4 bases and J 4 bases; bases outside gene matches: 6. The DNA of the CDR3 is TGCGCCAGCAGCCCTAGCGGGGGGGCCGAATACGAGCAGTACTTC. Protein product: CASSPSGGAEYEQYF.

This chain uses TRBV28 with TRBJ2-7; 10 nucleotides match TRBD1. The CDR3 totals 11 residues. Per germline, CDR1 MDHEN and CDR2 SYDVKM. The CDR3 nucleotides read TGTAAAGGACAGGGGGTATACGAGCAGTACTTC. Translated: CKGQGVYEQYF.

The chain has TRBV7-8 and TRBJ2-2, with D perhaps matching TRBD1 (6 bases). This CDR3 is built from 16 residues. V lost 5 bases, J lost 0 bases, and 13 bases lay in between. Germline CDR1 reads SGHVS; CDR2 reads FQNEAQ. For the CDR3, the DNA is TGTGCCAGCAGCCCGCAGGGGCCGGCGAACACCGGGGAGCTGTTTTTT. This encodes CASSPQGPANTGELFF.

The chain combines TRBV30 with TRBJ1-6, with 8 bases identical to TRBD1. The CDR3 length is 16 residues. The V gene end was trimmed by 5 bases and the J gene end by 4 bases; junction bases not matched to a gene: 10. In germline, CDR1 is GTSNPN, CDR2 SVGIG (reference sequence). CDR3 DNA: TGTGCCTGGTTTAATCCGGGACAGGTATATAATTCACCCCTCCACTTT. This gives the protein CAWFNPGQVYNSPLHF.

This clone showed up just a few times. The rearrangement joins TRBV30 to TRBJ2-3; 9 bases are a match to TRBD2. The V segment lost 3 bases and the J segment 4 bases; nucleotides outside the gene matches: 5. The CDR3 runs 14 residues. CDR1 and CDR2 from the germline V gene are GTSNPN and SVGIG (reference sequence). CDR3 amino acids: CAWRVAGGPDTQYF. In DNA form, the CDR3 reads TGTGCCTGGAGGGTGGCGGGGGGGCCAGATACGCAGTATTTT.

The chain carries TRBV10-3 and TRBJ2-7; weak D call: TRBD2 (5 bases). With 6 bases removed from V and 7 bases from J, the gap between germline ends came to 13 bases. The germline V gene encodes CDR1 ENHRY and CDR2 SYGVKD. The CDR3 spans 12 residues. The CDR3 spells CAISGPSGEQYF. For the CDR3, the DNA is TGTGCCATCAGCGGTCCCTCGGGGGAGCAGTACTTC.

The CDR3 nucleotides read TGTGCCAGCAGTGAAGTGGGGAGGGGCTACACCTTC. It is translated as CASSEVGRGYTF. The rearrangement uses TRBV6-1 and TRBJ1-2; D unclear. CDR3 length: 12 amino acids. Germline values: CDR1 MNHNS, CDR2 SASEGT. Trimming pared 1 base from V and 8 bases from J, leaving 8 bases between.